These T cell receptor beta chains were read from a single sample in a study of cytomegalovirus exposure and HLA in healthy donors. The data were produced by immunoSEQ multiplex PCR, yet TCRdb's version contains in-frame clones alone and is incomplete. In the table there are about 190,000 clones, 10% to 15% of which are singletons. The sequencing input was PBMCs. The receptors originated from a man in his forties or fifties in good health and CMV-seropositive. CDR3s include the opening cysteine and the closing phenylalanine or tryptophan. The order of the fields is V gene, clone size, J gene, CDR3 protein. Part of the rows lack a size; the others show once, few, many or a class for expanded clones.

v_gene: TRBV11-3
abundance: .
j_gene: TRBJ2-5
CDR3aa: CASSPPGGGQETQYF

v_gene: TRBV15
abundance: .
j_gene: TRBJ2-1
CDR3aa: CATSVSGKHYNEQFF

v_gene: TRBV5-1
abundance: few
j_gene: TRBJ2-2
CDR3aa: CASSLDVVNTGELFF

v_gene: TRBV6-1
abundance: few
j_gene: TRBJ1-4
CDR3aa: CASSDVLTGFEKLFF

v_gene: TRBV28
abundance: few
j_gene: TRBJ2-2
CDR3aa: CASSSFGTGEHTGELFF

v_gene: TRBV6-4
abundance: few
j_gene: TRBJ2-3
CDR3aa: CASSDKIAGDLTDTQYF

v_gene: TRBV29-1
abundance: few
j_gene: TRBJ1-2
CDR3aa: CSVGDRSLGGYTF

v_gene: TRBV6-6
abundance: .
j_gene: TRBJ2-3
CDR3aa: CASSLPRQGATDTQYF

v_gene: TRBV9
abundance: few
j_gene: TRBJ2-5
CDR3aa: CASSVGAGGLKETQYF

v_gene: TRBV5-4
abundance: few
j_gene: TRBJ2-3
CDR3aa: CASSLAQGPDTQYF

v_gene: TRBV19
abundance: .
j_gene: TRBJ1-1
CDR3aa: CATSDRQNTEAFF

v_gene: TRBV7-2
abundance: .
j_gene: TRBJ1-2
CDR3aa: CASSRQGPNYGYTF

v_gene: TRBV2
abundance: .
j_gene: TRBJ1-4
CDR3aa: CASRWTGGTEKLFF

v_gene: TRBV5-4
abundance: .
j_gene: TRBJ1-2
CDR3aa: CASSGGQGQNYGYTF

v_gene: TRBV4-3
abundance: .
j_gene: TRBJ2-1
CDR3aa: CASSQEGRERNEQFF

v_gene: TRBV5-1
abundance: few
j_gene: TRBJ2-7
CDR3aa: CASSLAKGLAAAEQYF

v_gene: TRBV9
abundance: .
j_gene: TRBJ2-2
CDR3aa: CASDVSEEATGELFF

v_gene: TRBV27
abundance: .
j_gene: TRBJ2-3
CDR3aa: CASSFFGLAGGPQYF

v_gene: TRBV19
abundance: few
j_gene: TRBJ1-1
CDR3aa: CASSVDSLEAFF

v_gene: TRBV5-1
abundance: .
j_gene: TRBJ1-5
CDR3aa: CASSLTGMNQPQHF

v_gene: TRBV5-4
abundance: .
j_gene: TRBJ2-5
CDR3aa: CASSLAPAGGQETQYF

v_gene: TRBV5-4
abundance: .
j_gene: TRBJ1-2
CDR3aa: CASSGDSYGYTF

v_gene: TRBV21-1
abundance: few
j_gene: TRBJ1-1
CDR3aa: CASSPRGRVCTEAFF

v_gene: TRBV5-4
abundance: few
j_gene: TRBJ1-2
CDR3aa: CASSTGGRRGYTF

v_gene: TRBV28
abundance: .
j_gene: TRBJ2-3
CDR3aa: CASSLWSSVDSPLHTDTQYF

v_gene: TRBV29-1
abundance: .
j_gene: TRBJ1-4
CDR3aa: CSVAQGEKLFF

v_gene: TRBV7-2
abundance: few
j_gene: TRBJ2-1
CDR3aa: CASAVSRGGASPYNEQFF

v_gene: TRBV7-2
abundance: .
j_gene: TRBJ1-1
CDR3aa: CASSLTGAWDTEAFF